This TCR beta chain originates from a study of human T cells and chemical hapten exposure. Time point: patch test 2, 6 weeks after DPC sensitization. As to treatment: therapeutic diphenylcyclopropenone sensitization with weekly scalp DPC. With 2 bases clipped from V and 2 bases from J, the junction kept 3 bases outside the gene matches. CDR3 length equals 15 residues. The germline CDR1 and CDR2 sequences are LNHDA and SQIVND (reference sequence). TCRdb fed the RACE reads into MiXCR, producing one record per CDR3 protein. The sample consists of 80,000 to 100,000 distinct CDR3 sequences, 9.3% of them appearing once.

This specimen was whole blood, taken in connection with sensitization to the hapten diphenylcyclopropenone (DPC). The rearrangement uses TRBV19 and TRBJ2-7, with 10 bases lining up with TRBD2. This receptor was taken from a middle-aged woman with alopecia areata. Some clones in this sample may be carry-over from other donors' samples. The chain's CDR3 is CASSIRSGRAYEQYF. CDR3 sequence (DNA): TGTGCCAGTAGTATACGAAGCGGGAGGGCCTACGAGCAGTACTTC.